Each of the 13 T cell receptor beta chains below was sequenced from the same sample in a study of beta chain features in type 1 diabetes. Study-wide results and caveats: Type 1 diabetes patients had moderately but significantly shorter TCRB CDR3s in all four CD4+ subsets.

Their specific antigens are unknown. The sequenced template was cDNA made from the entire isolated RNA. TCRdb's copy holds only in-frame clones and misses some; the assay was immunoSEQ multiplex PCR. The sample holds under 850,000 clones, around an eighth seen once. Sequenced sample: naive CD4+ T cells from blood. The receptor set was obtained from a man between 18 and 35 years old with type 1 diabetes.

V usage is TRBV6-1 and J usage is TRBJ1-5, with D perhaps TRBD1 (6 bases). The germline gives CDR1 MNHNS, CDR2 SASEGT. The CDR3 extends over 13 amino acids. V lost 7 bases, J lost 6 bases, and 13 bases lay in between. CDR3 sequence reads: CASMAGGFQPQHF. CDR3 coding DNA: TGTGCCAGCATGGCGGGGGGCTTTCAGCCCCAGCATTTT.

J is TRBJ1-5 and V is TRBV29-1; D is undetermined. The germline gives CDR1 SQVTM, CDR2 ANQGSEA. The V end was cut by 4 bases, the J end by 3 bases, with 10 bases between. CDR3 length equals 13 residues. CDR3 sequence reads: CSVGNSLNQPQHF. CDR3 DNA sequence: TGCAGCGTTGGGAACAGCCTCAATCAGCCCCAGCATTTT. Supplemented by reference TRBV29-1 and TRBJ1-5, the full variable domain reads SAVISQKPSRDICQRGTSLTIQCQVDSQVTMMFWYRQQPGQSLTLIATANQGSEATYESGFVIDKFPISRPNLTFSTLTVSNMSPEDSSIYLCSVGNSLNQPQHFGDGTRLSIL.

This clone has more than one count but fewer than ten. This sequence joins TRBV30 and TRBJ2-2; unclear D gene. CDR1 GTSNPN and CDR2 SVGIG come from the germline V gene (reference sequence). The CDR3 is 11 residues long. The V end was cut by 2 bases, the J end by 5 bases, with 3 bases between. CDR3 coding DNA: TGTGCCTGGAGTAGTACCGGGGAGCTGTTTTTT. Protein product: CAWSSTGELFF.

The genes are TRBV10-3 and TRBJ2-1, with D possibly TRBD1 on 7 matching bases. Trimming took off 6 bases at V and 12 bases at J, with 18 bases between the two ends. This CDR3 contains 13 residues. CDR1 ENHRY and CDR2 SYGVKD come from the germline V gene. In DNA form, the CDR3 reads TGTGCCATCAGCGAGGACAGGCAGGGGGGGCAGTTCTTC. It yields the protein CAISEDRQGGQFF.

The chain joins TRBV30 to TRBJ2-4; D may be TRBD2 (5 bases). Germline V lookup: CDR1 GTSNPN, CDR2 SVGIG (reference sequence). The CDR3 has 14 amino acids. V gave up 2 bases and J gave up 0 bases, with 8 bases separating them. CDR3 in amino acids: CAWSRGLAKNIQYF. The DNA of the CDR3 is TGTGCCTGGAGTAGAGGACTAGCCAAAAACATTCAGTACTTC.

The CDR3 protein is CASSLEPRQGSGEQFF. The DNA of the CDR3 is TGCGCCAGCAGCTTGGAGCCGAGGCAGGGTTCGGGTGAGCAGTTCTTC. The gene calls are TRBV5-1 and TRBJ2-1; TRBD1 might be the D (5 bases). The CDR3 is 16 amino acids. Trimming pared 0 bases from V and 9 bases from J, leaving 19 bases between. Germline V lookup: CDR1 SGHRS, CDR2 YFSETQ.

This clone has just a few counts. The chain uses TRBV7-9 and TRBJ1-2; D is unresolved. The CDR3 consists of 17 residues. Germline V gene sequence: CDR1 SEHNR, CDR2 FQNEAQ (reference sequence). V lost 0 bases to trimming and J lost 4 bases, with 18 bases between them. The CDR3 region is CASSLADGGLRSYGYTF. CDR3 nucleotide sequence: TGTGCCAGCAGCTTAGCGGACGGAGGACTCCGGAGCTATGGCTACACCTTC.

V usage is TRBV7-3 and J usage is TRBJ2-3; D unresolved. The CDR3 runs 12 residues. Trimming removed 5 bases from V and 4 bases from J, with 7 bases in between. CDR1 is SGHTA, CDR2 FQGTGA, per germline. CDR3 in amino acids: CASSEGPDTQYF. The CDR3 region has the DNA TGTGCCAGCAGCGAAGGCCCAGATACGCAGTATTTT.

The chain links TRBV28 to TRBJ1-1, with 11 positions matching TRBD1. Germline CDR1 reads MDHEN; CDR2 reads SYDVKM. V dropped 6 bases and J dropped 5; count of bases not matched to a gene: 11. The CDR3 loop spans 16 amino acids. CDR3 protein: CASSLNYGTGGTEAFF. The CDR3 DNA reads TGTGCCAGCAGCTTAAACTACGGGACAGGGGGTACTGAAGCTTTCTTT.

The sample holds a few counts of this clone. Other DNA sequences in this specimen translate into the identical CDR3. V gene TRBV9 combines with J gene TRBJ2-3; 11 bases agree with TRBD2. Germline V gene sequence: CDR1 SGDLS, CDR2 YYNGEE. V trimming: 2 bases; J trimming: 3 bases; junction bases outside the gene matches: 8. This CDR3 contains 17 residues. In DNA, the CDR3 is TGTGCCAGCAGCGTTGGTAGCGGGGGGGCCGGTACAGATACGCAGTATTTT. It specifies CASSVGSGGAGTDTQYF.

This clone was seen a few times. For the CDR3, the DNA is TGTGCCAGTAGTATAGCGGAGGACAGGAGCTACGAGCAGTACTTC. Translating gives CASSIAEDRSYEQYF. V gene TRBV19 combines with J gene TRBJ2-7, with 7 nucleotides matching TRBD1. This CDR3 comprises 15 residues. J gave up 3 bases and V 1 base, and 6 bases lay outside the gene matches. Looked up from germline, CDR1 is LNHDA and CDR2 is SQIVND (reference sequence).

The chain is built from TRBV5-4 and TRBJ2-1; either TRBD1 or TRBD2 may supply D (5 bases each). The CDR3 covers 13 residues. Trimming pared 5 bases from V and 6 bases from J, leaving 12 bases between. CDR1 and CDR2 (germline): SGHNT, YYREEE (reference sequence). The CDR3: CASSKSGPNEQFF. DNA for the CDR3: TGTGCCAGCAGTAAGTCGGGACCCAATGAGCAGTTCTTC.

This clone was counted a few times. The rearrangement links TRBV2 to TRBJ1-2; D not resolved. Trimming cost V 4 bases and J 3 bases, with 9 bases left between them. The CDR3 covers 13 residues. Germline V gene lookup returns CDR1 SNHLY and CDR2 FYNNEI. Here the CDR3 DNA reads TGTGCCAGCAGTGCGACACCTCACTATGGCTACACCTTC. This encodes CASSATPHYGYTF.